This T cell receptor (beta chain) was captured in a study of shared clonotypes between healthy human individuals. Study results and caveats: Sampling covered blood only; tissue repertoires likely differ. Among four donors, approximately 5% of naive CD4 clonotypes were found in common.

As concerns this clone: What it binds is unknown.

The DNA input per sorted-subset replicate PCR was about 0.2 ug, corresponding to some 27,000 T cell genomes. Profiling relied on immunoSEQ multiplex PCR, and the TCRdb table lists in-frame clones only, not all of them. The sample holds 550,000 to 700,000 clones, 55% to 85% seen once. Germline lookup yields CDR1 KGHSH and CDR2 LQKENI. The CDR3 extends over 15 amino acids. Between the trimmed V and J ends, which lost 0 bases and 7 bases, there was a span of 12 bases. The material sequenced was memory CD4+ T cells sorted from blood. Subset reported: CD45RA-negative fraction. V is TRBV18 and J is TRBJ1-4; a weak D match, TRBD1 (5 bases). This receptor was obtained from a woman in her 30s in good health. CDR3 loop: CASSPPSAGREKLFF. In DNA form, the CDR3 reads TGTGCCAGCTCACCACCCTCCGCAGGGCGTGAAAAACTGTTTTTT.